The 28 T cell receptor beta chains below come from one sample, sequenced in a study of control samples from healthy donors and cancer patients. Using immunoSEQ multiplex PCR, the repertoire was profiled, and TCRdb retains in-frame clones only, with some absent. The sample contains 150,000 or so clones, around 95% of which appear only once. The sample comprised blood. Receptors were obtained from a woman between 55 and 75 years old in good health.

This rearrangement joins TRBV27 to TRBJ1-2; D is perhaps TRBD1 (5 bases). The germline V gene encodes CDR1 MNHEY and CDR2 SMNVEV (reference sequence). The CDR3 is 12 amino acids. V lost 5 bases and J 5 bases, leaving 9 bases between the germline ends. This CDR3 is CASSHDSYGYTF. The CDR3 DNA reads as TGTGCCAGCAGTCATGACAGTTATGGCTACACCTTC.

This clone was counted a single time. The chain couples TRBV4-3 to TRBJ2-1; 10 positions match TRBD2. This CDR3 is 18 amino acids long. Germline-derived CDR1 and CDR2 are LGHNA and YSLEER. J lost 0 bases, V lost 0 bases, and 5 bases had no gene match. The CDR3 DNA reads TGCGCCAGCAGCCAAGAAGGTGGACTAGCGGCCTCCTACAATGAGCAGTTCTTC. Its protein is CASSQEGGLAASYNEQFF.

The table lists this clone with a count of one. The J gene is TRBJ2-5, the V gene TRBV7-2; D remains unclear. Germline V gene lookup returns CDR1 SGHTA and CDR2 FQGNSA. The CDR3 runs to 13 residues. Trimming left V 2 bases short and J 5 bases short, with 9 bases between. CDR3 bases: TGTGCCAGCAGCTTATCATCCCCCGAGACCCAGTACTTC. This gives the protein CASSLSSPETQYF.

V gene TRBV12-3 or TRBV12-4 combines with J gene TRBJ1-5; D is perhaps TRBD1 (6 bases). The CDR3 has 13 amino acids. V shed 5 bases and J shed 5 bases, with 10 bases lying between them. CDR3 in DNA: TGTGCCAGCAGTATGTACAGGGATCAGCCCCAGCATTTT. It encodes CASSMYRDQPQHF.

The chain links TRBV19 to TRBJ1-1; TRBD1 agrees at 10 bases. Losses at the gene ends were 2 bases for V and 4 bases for J; bases not matched to a gene: 1. Per the germline V gene, CDR1 is LNHDA and CDR2 is SQIVND (reference sequence). The CDR3 length is 14 residues. In nucleotides, the CDR3 is TGTGCCAGTAGTATATGGACAGGGGGCACTGAAGCTTTCTTT. Translated, it gives CASSIWTGGTEAFF.

The chain carries TRBV7-2 and TRBJ1-4; 7 positions agree with TRBD1. The V gene end was trimmed by 0 bases and the J gene end by 7 bases; junction bases not matched to a gene: 8. The CDR3 loop spans 16 amino acids. The germline gives CDR1 SGHTA, CDR2 FQGNSA. In DNA form, the CDR3 reads TGTGCCAGCAGCTTAGCTATACAGGGGTATGGTGAAAAACTGTTTTTT. Protein: CASSLAIQGYGEKLFF.

This chain connects TRBV29-1 to TRBJ1-4; D remains ambiguous. The CDR3 spans 11 residues. The V end lost 6 bases, the J end lost 5 bases, and 7 bases lay between the germline ends. Per the germline V gene, CDR1 is SQVTM and CDR2 is ANQGSEA. In nucleotides, the CDR3 is TGCAGCGTGGAACAGAATGAAAAACTGTTTTTT. This sequence encodes CSVEQNEKLFF.

This chain connects TRBV9 to TRBJ2-2, with 7 bases identical to TRBD1. The V and J ends lost 2 bases and 5 bases, in that order; junction bases with no gene match: 12. Germline V lookup: CDR1 SGDLS, CDR2 YYNGEE. The CDR3 spans 17 residues. The CDR3, as DNA: TGTGCCAGCAGCGTCCGACAGGGTATGGTTTCGACCGGGGAGCTGTTTTTT. Translation: CASSVRQGMVSTGELFF.

This clone appeared once. V usage is TRBV7-9 and J usage is TRBJ2-6, with 7 bases identical to TRBD1. The CDR3 runs to 14 residues. V was pared by 6 bases and J by 3 bases, with 2 bases of the junction left unmatched. Germline CDR1 reads SEHNR; CDR2 reads FQNEAQ (reference sequence). CDR3 region: CASRRQGGANVLTF. The DNA for the CDR3 is TGTGCCAGCAGGAGACAGGGTGGGGCCAACGTCCTGACTTTC.

The chain carries TRBV7-8 and TRBJ1-1; D gene ambiguous. This CDR3 is built from 13 residues. From germline, CDR1 is SGHVS and CDR2 FQNEAQ. Between the trimmed V and J ends, which lost 5 bases and 3 bases, there was a span of 10 bases. The chain's CDR3 is CASSREADTEAFF. CDR3 DNA sequence: TGTGCCAGCAGCCGTGAGGCTGACACTGAAGCTTTCTTT.

The V and J genes are TRBV19 and TRBJ2-1, with 12 bases lining up with TRBD2. Germline-derived CDR1 and CDR2 are LNHDA and SQIVND (reference sequence). This CDR3 spans 16 amino acids. Trimming at V came to 4 bases and at J to 10 bases, leaving 11 bases not matched to a gene. CDR3 loop: CASSTPASGGAREQFF. For the CDR3, the DNA is TGTGCCAGTAGTACCCCGGCTAGCGGGGGGGCCCGGGAGCAGTTCTTC.

Comments on this clone: An end of the junction differs from the germline gene, which may be a read error. The rearrangement joins TRBV5-3 to TRBJ2-2; D possibly corresponds to TRBD1 (6 bases). TRBV5-3 is designated an ORF whose function remains uncertain. The CDR3 is made up of 17 amino acids. CDR3 region: CARSLHRVGSLHRGAVF. Here the CDR3 DNA reads TGTGCCAGAAGCTTGCACAGGGTAGGGTCCCTACACCGGGGAGCTGTTTTT.

The chain links TRBV12-5 to TRBJ2-1, with 12 bases fitting TRBD2. The V and J ends lost 2 bases and 9 bases, in that order; junction bases with no gene match: 5. Germline assignment: CDR1 LGHNT and CDR2 FRNRAP. This CDR3 is 15 amino acids long. The CDR3 here is CASGLSTSGGGEQFF. The CDR3 DNA sequence: TGTGCTAGTGGTTTGTCGACTAGCGGGGGTGGTGAGCAGTTCTTC. The entire variable domain, with the rest obtained from reference TRBV12-5 and TRBJ2-1, is as follows: DARVTQTPRHKVTEMGQEVTMRCQPILGHNTVFWYRQTMMQGLELLAYFRNRAPLDDSGMPKDRFSAEMPDATLATLKIQPSEPRDSAVYFCASGLSTSGGGEQFFGPGTRLTVL.

The V call is TRBV11-3, the J call TRBJ2-2; 10 nucleotides line up with TRBD1. J gave up 0 bases and V 6 bases, and 1 base lay outside the gene matches. This CDR3 is built from 15 residues. Looked up from germline, CDR1 is SGHNT and CDR2 is YENEEA. The CDR3 loop is CASRDRGANTGELFF. Written as DNA, the CDR3 is TGTGCCAGCAGGGACAGGGGGGCGAACACCGGGGAGCTGTTTTTT.

V gene TRBV3-1 (or the pseudogene TRBV3-2) combines with J gene TRBJ1-3, with D perhaps TRBD1 (6 bases). CDR1 LGHDT and CDR2 YNNKEL come from the germline V gene (reference sequence). The ends were cut back, 3 bases at V and 0 bases at J, with 12 bases in the middle. The CDR3 is made up of 16 amino acids. The CDR3 DNA follows: TGTGCCAGCAGCCAGGGACAATCTATCTCTGGAAACACCATATATTTT. Its protein is CASSQGQSISGNTIYF.

J is TRBJ1-6 and V is TRBV6-6; D possibly corresponds to TRBD1 (6 bases). The CDR3 runs 16 residues. The V gene lost 7 bases and the J gene lost 0 bases, with 13 bases spanning the gap. Per germline, CDR1 MNHNY and CDR2 SVGAGI (reference sequence). CDR3 DNA sequence: TGTGCCAGCACCCGGGGGGGCAGCTCCTATAATTCACCCCTCCACTTT. Residues: CASTRGGSSYNSPLHF.

The V gene is TRBV15, the J gene TRBJ1-1; D not certain. Trimming removed 2 bases at V and 5 bases at J, with 18 bases between. Germline V gene data show CDR1 as LNHNV and CDR2 as YYDKDF (reference sequence). The CDR3 consists of 16 residues. The CDR3 DNA reads TGTGCCACCAGCAGACCGTCAGAGGGCAGGAGGACTGAAGCTTTCTTT. As protein: CATSRPSEGRRTEAFF.

The CDR3 spells CASSRVQGLNTEAFF. The DNA of the CDR3 is TGCGCCAGCAGCCGAGTACAGGGTCTGAACACTGAAGCTTTCTTT. This rearrangement joins TRBV4-1 to TRBJ1-1, with D possibly TRBD1 on 6 matching bases. Between the trimmed V and J ends, which lost 4 bases and 0 bases, there was a span of 12 bases. The CDR3 contains 15 residues. The germline V gene encodes CDR1 MGHRA and CDR2 YSYEKL.

This clone was detected once. The chain carries TRBV5-4 and TRBJ1-2; D gene unclear. The CDR3 extends over 11 amino acids. Trimming removed 4 bases from V and 8 bases from J, with 9 bases in between. Germline-derived CDR1 and CDR2 are SGHNT and YYREEE (reference sequence). As DNA, the CDR3 is TGTGCCAGCAGCGCCAACGTAGGCTACACCTTC. It encodes CASSANVGYTF.

The V and J genes are TRBV19 and TRBJ1-6, with D possibly matching TRBD1 (6 bases). V was shortened by 7 bases and J by 8 bases, with 12 bases between the two germline ends. CDR3 size: 13 residues. The germline V gene encodes CDR1 LNHDA and CDR2 SQIVND (reference sequence). CDR3 DNA sequence: TGTGCCAGTATGGACAGAGGACATTCACCCCTCCACTTT. It is translated as CASMDRGHSPLHF.

The chain couples TRBV7-2 to TRBJ1-4; 9 bases line up with TRBD1. Looked up from germline, CDR1 is SGHTA and CDR2 is FQGNSA. The CDR3 sequence is 13 residues long. The V segment lost 6 bases and the J segment 7 bases; nucleotides outside the gene matches: 3. CDR3 in DNA: TGTGCCAGCAGGGGACAGGGAGTTGAAAAACTGTTTTTT. The encoded protein is CASRGQGVEKLFF.

The J gene is TRBJ1-5, the V gene TRBV6-2 or TRBV6-3, with D perhaps TRBD1 (5 bases). The CDR3 consists of 16 residues. CDR1 is MNHEY, CDR2 SVGEGT, per germline. Trimming left V 1 base short and J 1 base short, with 11 bases between. The CDR3 sequence is CASSYYGTESNQPQHF. The CDR3 region has the DNA TGTGCCAGCAGTTACTATGGGACGGAGAGCAATCAGCCCCAGCATTTT.

The chain links TRBV6-2 or TRBV6-3 to TRBJ1-1; 7 nucleotides match TRBD1. The trim removed 5 bases at V and 4 bases at J, leaving 4 bases unmatched. The germline V gene encodes CDR1 MNHEY and CDR2 SVGEGT. The CDR3 totals 13 residues. This chain's CDR3 is CASSNRGSTEAFF. The CDR3 DNA is TGTGCCAGCAGTAACAGGGGAAGCACTGAAGCTTTCTTT.

V usage is TRBV6-2 or TRBV6-3 and J usage is TRBJ1-4; maybe TRBD1 (6 bases). V was trimmed by 2 bases and J by 8 bases, leaving 15 bases between them. Germline V lookup: CDR1 MNHEY, CDR2 SVGEGT. The CDR3 spans 15 residues. The CDR3 reads CASSYDGTTGEKLFF. In nucleotides, the CDR3 is TGTGCCAGCAGTTACGACGGAACTACAGGGGAAAAACTGTTTTTT.

This sequence joins TRBV12-3 or TRBV12-4 and TRBJ1-4, with D perhaps matching TRBD1 (5 bases). V was trimmed by 2 bases and J by 6 bases, leaving 7 bases between them. The CDR3 has 13 amino acids. CDR3 nucleotides: TGTGCCAGCAGTTTACAGGGCGATGAAAAACTGTTTTTT. Translated: CASSLQGDEKLFF.

This clone appeared once. CDR3 DNA: TGCGCCAGCAGCTTGGGGGGGCTCGACACTGAAGCTTTCTTT. This encodes CASSLGGLDTEAFF. The J gene is TRBJ1-1, the V gene TRBV5-1, with a tentative D call TRBD1 (6 bases). CDR1 is SGHRS and CDR2 is YFSETQ in the germline V gene. V lost 0 bases and J lost 3, with 9 bases in between. The CDR3 runs 14 residues.

V usage is TRBV6-2 or TRBV6-3 and J usage is TRBJ2-6; D unclear. Trimming took 6 bases from V and 1 from J, leaving 7 bases between them. The CDR3 consists of 14 residues. CDR1 is MNHEY, CDR2 SVGEGT, per germline. CDR3 in DNA: TGTGCCAGCAGCTTACATTCTGGGGCCAACGTCCTGACTTTC. It codes for CASSLHSGANVLTF.

The DNA of the CDR3 is TGTGCCAGCAGCCTAAGGAATGAGCAGTTCTTC. It specifies CASSLRNEQFF. The chain is built from TRBV11-2 and TRBJ2-1; D unresolved. The V end was cut by 5 bases, the J end by 7 bases, with 6 bases between. From germline, CDR1 is SGHAT and CDR2 FQNNGV. The CDR3 is 11 amino acids.